One and the same sample provided the 27 T cell receptor beta chains below, sequenced in a study of blood T cell repertoires in COVID-19 (dated by TCRdb to about 2020). The receptor library was made with the immunoSEQ multiplex PCR assay. TCRdb re-hosts the immuneACCESS table, in-frame sequences only. Its copies lack some clones; in the studies checked, an unresolved V gene accounts for under half of them, and the cause for the rest is not known. This sample gives a few hundred thousand clones in total; about 86% of them show up just once. Of the sample, less than 15% falls within the top ten clones. The sequencing sample was made of peripheral blood. Receptors were obtained from a woman between 65 and 79 years old with COVID-19, enrolled during active disease.

The chain has TRBV6-6 and TRBJ2-2, with unresolved D. V was cut by 0 bases and J by 7 bases, with 9 bases left in between. This CDR3 spans 14 amino acids. CDR1 is MNHNY and CDR2 is SVGAGI in the germline V gene (reference sequence). The CDR3 DNA follows: TGTGCCAGCAGTTACTCGGCCGGCGGCGGGGAGCTGTTTTTT. Protein sequence: CASSYSAGGGELFF.

The chain recombines TRBV9 with TRBJ2-3; TRBD2 aligns across 10 bases. The CDR3 has 16 amino acids. Per the germline V gene, CDR1 is SGDLS and CDR2 is YYNGEE. The J segment lost 1 base and the V segment lost 3 bases, leaving 5 bases of the junction unmatched. The CDR3 loop reads CASSAMSGGGTDTQYF. CDR3 nucleotide sequence: TGTGCCAGCAGCGCAATGAGCGGGGGGGGCACAGATACGCAGTATTTT.

The V gene is TRBV7-9, the J gene TRBJ1-2; 8 nucleotides align to TRBD1. V lost 5 bases, J lost 0 bases, and 5 bases stayed unmatched. From germline, CDR1 is SEHNR and CDR2 FQNEAQ (reference sequence). The CDR3 length is 15 residues. CDR3 DNA: TGTGCCAGCAGCGTCCGGGACAGGACTAACTATGGCTACACCTTC. Protein sequence: CASSVRDRTNYGYTF.

J is TRBJ2-7 and V is TRBV5-5, with a weak D call TRBD1 (5 bases). This CDR3 region has 13 residues. The ends were cut back, 2 bases at V and 0 bases at J, with 6 bases in the middle. Germline V gene data show CDR1 as SGHKS and CDR2 as YYEKEE (reference sequence). CDR3 in DNA: TGTGCCAGCAGCTTACAGGCCTCCTACGAGCAGTACTTC. As protein: CASSLQASYEQYF.

The gene calls are TRBV29-1 and TRBJ1-2; tentatively, D is TRBD1 (5 bases). The CDR3 extends over 13 amino acids. V lost 0 bases, J lost 4 bases, and 9 bases lay in between. Per the germline V gene, CDR1 is SQVTM and CDR2 is ANQGSEA. CDR3 residues: CSVEEGGSYGYTF. CDR3 coding DNA: TGCAGCGTTGAAGAGGGGGGGAGCTATGGCTACACCTTC.

The rearrangement uses TRBV7-2 and TRBJ2-3, with a weak D call TRBD2 (7 bases). Looked up from germline, CDR1 is SGHTA and CDR2 is FQGNSA. This CDR3 is 15 amino acids long. V lost 4 bases, J lost 1 base, and 12 bases lay in between. CDR3 DNA sequence: TGTGCCAGCAGCTCAGGCGGGGGCGGCACAGATACGCAGTATTTT. As protein: CASSSGGGGTDTQYF. Full variable domain (rest looked up from reference TRBV7-2 and TRBJ2-3): GAGVSQSPSNKVTEKGKDVELRCDPISGHTALYWYRQSLGQGLEFLIYFQGNSAPDKSGLPSDRFSAERTGGSVSTLTIQRTQQEDSAVYLCASSSGGGGTDTQYFGPGTRLTVL.

J is TRBJ2-1 and V is TRBV10-2; 9 bases fit TRBD1. The germline gives CDR1 WSHSY, CDR2 SAAADI. Trimming removed 3 bases from V and 2 bases from J; junction bases left unmatched: 5. There are 16 residues in the CDR3. This CDR3 is CASSDRTGVTYNEQFF. In DNA, the CDR3 is TGCGCCAGCAGTGACCGGACAGGGGTTACCTACAATGAGCAGTTCTTC.

The V call is TRBV5-6, the J call TRBJ1-2, with no clear D. CDR3 length: 16 amino acids. V lost 0 bases, J lost 5 bases, and 17 bases lay in between. The germline CDR1 and CDR2 sequences are SGHDT and YYEEEE. For the CDR3, the DNA is TGTGCCAGCAGCTTGGACTTTTCGGGGTTAGGTTATGGCTACACCTTC. Amino acid sequence: CASSLDFSGLGYGYTF.

The gene calls are TRBV28 and TRBJ2-1; D may be TRBD2 (5 bases). Between the trimmed V and J ends, which lost 7 bases and 13 bases, there was a span of 17 bases. Germline CDR1 and CDR2: MDHEN and SYDVKM. CDR3 length: 12 amino acids. CDR3: CASTLGGSAQFF. The CDR3 DNA reads as TGTGCCAGCACATTGGGCGGGTCAGCCCAGTTCTTC.

This chain joins TRBV5-6 and TRBJ2-7, with 8 bases fitting TRBD1. This CDR3 is built from 14 residues. V shed 3 bases, J shed 2 bases, and the junction held 4 bases outside the gene matches. Per the germline V gene, CDR1 is SGHDT and CDR2 is YYEEEE. The CDR3: CASSYGQGTYEQYF. The CDR3 DNA sequence: TGTGCCAGCAGCTACGGACAGGGCACCTACGAGCAGTACTTC.

This clone was seen just once. The chain has TRBV2 and TRBJ1-2; TRBD1 might be the D (5 bases). V lost 0 bases and J lost 7, with 9 bases in between. The germline CDR1 and CDR2 sequences are SNHLY and FYNNEI. The CDR3 covers 13 residues. CDR3 region: CASSEAEGSGYTF. DNA of the CDR3: TGTGCCAGCAGTGAAGCGGAGGGGAGTGGCTACACCTTC.

V and J are TRBV6-2 or TRBV6-3 and TRBJ1-3, with 10 bases identical to TRBD1. Germline V gene data show CDR1 as MNHEY and CDR2 as SVGEGT. This CDR3 has 16 residues. The J segment lost 2 bases and the V segment lost 6 bases, leaving 7 bases of the junction unmatched. The CDR3 DNA sequence: TGTGCCAGCAGCCCTACGACAGGGGGCACTGGAAACACCATATATTTT. Its protein is CASSPTTGGTGNTIYF.

The table lists this clone with a few counts. The chain employs TRBV7-2 and TRBJ2-7, with 9 bases fitting TRBD2. V was clipped by 7 bases and J by 3 bases; unmatched bases: 10. CDR1 is SGHTA, CDR2 FQGNSA, per germline. This CDR3 spans 15 amino acids. CDR3 bases: TGTGCCAGCACCGTTTCAGCGGGGGGCCTCTACGAGCAGTACTTC. It encodes CASTVSAGGLYEQYF.

The rearrangement links TRBV7-6 to TRBJ1-3; 8 bases align to TRBD1. Trimming cost V 5 bases and J 0 bases; bases outside gene matches: 6. The CDR3 loop spans 16 amino acids. Germline V lookup: CDR1 SGHVS, CDR2 FNYEAQ. The CDR3 nucleotides read TGTGCCAGCAGCCGGACAGGGCTTTCCTCTGGAAACACCATATATTTT. This sequence encodes CASSRTGLSSGNTIYF.

The chain links TRBV12-1 to TRBJ2-7; TRBD2, the table's D call, was not compared with the DNA. TRBV12-1 is classified as a pseudogene. The CDR3 contains 15 residues. The CDR3 reads CASSFAAVASYEQYF. Here the CDR3 DNA reads TGTGCCAGCAGCTTCGCCGCAGTAGCCTCCTACGAGCAGTACTTC.

The V and J genes are TRBV19 and TRBJ2-1, with D possibly matching TRBD1 (7 bases). The length of the CDR3 is 17 residues. Trimming cost V 5 bases and J 9 bases, with 26 bases left between them. The germline V gene has CDR1 LNHDA and CDR2 SQIVND (reference sequence). CDR3 DNA sequence: TGTGCCAGTAGTCCGATAGGCGGGACCAGGGGGGTGAGTGAGCAGTTCTTC. Its protein product is CASSPIGGTRGVSEQFF. Drawing the rest from reference TRBV19 and TRBJ2-1, the complete variable domain is DGGITQSPKYLFRKEGQNVTLSCEQNLNHDAMYWYRQDPGQGLRLIYYSQIVNDFQKGDIAEGYSVSREKKESFPLTVTSAQKNPTAFYLCASSPIGGTRGVSEQFFGPGTRLTVL.

This clone showed up just a few times. The chain is built from TRBV27 and TRBJ1-2; D ambiguous. Germline lookup yields CDR1 MNHEY and CDR2 SMNVEV (reference sequence). The CDR3 spans 15 residues. V dropped 7 bases and J dropped 1 base, with 16 bases sitting between them. This CDR3 reads CASTPGGNLNYGYTF. DNA of the CDR3: TGTGCCAGCACCCCGGGCGGGAACCTTAACTATGGCTACACCTTC.

This clone came up once. CDR3 sequence reads: CATSDFKGQSAIYGYTF. CDR3 coding DNA: TGTGCCACCAGTGATTTTAAGGGACAGAGCGCGATCTATGGCTACACCTTC. The V gene is TRBV24-1, the J gene TRBJ1-2; 7 bases are shared with TRBD1. Germline CDR1 reads KGHDR; CDR2 reads SFDVKD. The junction had 11 bases not matched to a gene; V was cut back by 1 base and J by 4 bases. The length of the CDR3 is 17 residues.

The chain recombines TRBV24-1 with TRBJ2-2; a weak D match, TRBD1 (6 bases). Germline CDR1 and CDR2: KGHDR and SFDVKD. The CDR3 totals 14 residues. Trimming removed 7 bases from V and 7 bases from J, with 15 bases in between. CDR3 coding DNA: TGTGCCACCAGGGGGATGCAGGGGAACGGGGAGCTGTTTTTT. Residues: CATRGMQGNGELFF.

The gene calls are TRBV27 and TRBJ2-5; 9 bases agree with TRBD1. After removal of 5 bases from V and 5 bases from J, the junction contained 9 bases not matched to a gene. The CDR3 runs 15 residues. CDR1 is MNHEY, CDR2 SMNVEV, per germline (reference sequence). CDR3 coding DNA: TGTGCCAGCAGTCCCTGGCCCGGACAGGGGGAGACCCAGTACTTC. It encodes CASSPWPGQGETQYF.

The chain is built from TRBV7-3 and TRBJ2-3; D perhaps matches TRBD2 (7 bases). V shed 4 bases and J shed 1 base, with 12 bases lying between them. The CDR3 runs to 15 residues. CDR1 SGHTA and CDR2 FQGTGA come from the germline V gene. The CDR3 sequence: CASSSKGGGTDTQYF. CDR3 nucleotides: TGTGCCAGCAGCTCAAAGGGGGGGGGCACAGATACGCAGTATTTT.

The V call is TRBV3-1 (or the pseudogene TRBV3-2), the J call TRBJ2-3; 7 bases fit TRBD2. Trimming cost V 1 base and J 7 bases; bases outside gene matches: 8. CDR1 LGHDT and CDR2 YNNKEL come from the germline V gene (reference sequence). The CDR3 loop spans 15 amino acids. CDR3 sequence: CASSQGPSGDYTQYF. The CDR3 DNA sequence: TGTGCCAGCAGCCAAGGGCCTAGCGGAGATTATACGCAGTATTTT.

This clone was detected only once. This chain links TRBV30 with TRBJ2-3; 11 bases map to TRBD2. From germline, CDR1 is GTSNPN and CDR2 SVGIG (reference sequence). This CDR3 region has 15 residues. The trim removed 0 bases at V and 5 bases at J, leaving 4 bases unmatched. The CDR3 DNA reads TGTGCCTGGAGTGTTCTTAGCGGGGGGGTAGATACGCAGTATTTT. Protein: CAWSVLSGGVDTQYF.

V is TRBV6-6 and J is TRBJ2-1; D is possibly TRBD2 (5 bases). This CDR3 region has 13 residues. V was cut by 7 bases and J by 4 bases, with 11 bases left in between. Germline V gene sequence: CDR1 MNHNY, CDR2 SVGAGI (reference sequence). The CDR3 region has the DNA TGTGCCAGCACCCAAGCGGATTACAATGAGCAGTTCTTC. It specifies CASTQADYNEQFF.

V is TRBV9 and J is TRBJ2-1; 10 nucleotides align to TRBD2. V dropped 3 bases and J dropped 4; count of bases not matched to a gene: 1. Germline V gives CDR1 SGDLS, CDR2 YYNGEE. CDR3 size: 14 residues. The CDR3 loop reads CASSASGGYNEQFF. The DNA of the CDR3 is TGTGCCAGCAGCGCTAGCGGGGGTTACAATGAGCAGTTCTTC.

V gene TRBV5-1 combines with J gene TRBJ1-4; D is ambiguous. Germline CDR1 is SGHRS and CDR2 is YFSETQ. There are 14 residues in the CDR3. Between the trimmed V and J ends, which lost 4 bases and 6 bases, there was a span of 13 bases. Written as DNA, the CDR3 is TGCGCCAGCAGCCCCGACTGGGTCTATGAAAAACTGTTTTTT. Translating it yields CASSPDWVYEKLFF.

V gene TRBV7-8 combines with J gene TRBJ1-5; TRBD1 matches 8 bases. Germline lookup yields CDR1 SGHVS and CDR2 FQNEAQ. The CDR3 contains 16 residues. V shed 1 base, J shed 5 bases, and the junction held 7 bases outside the gene matches. CDR3 sequence (DNA): TGTGCCAGCAGCTTAGAATCAGGGGGCTTAGATCAGCCCCAGCATTTT. It encodes CASSLESGGLDQPQHF.